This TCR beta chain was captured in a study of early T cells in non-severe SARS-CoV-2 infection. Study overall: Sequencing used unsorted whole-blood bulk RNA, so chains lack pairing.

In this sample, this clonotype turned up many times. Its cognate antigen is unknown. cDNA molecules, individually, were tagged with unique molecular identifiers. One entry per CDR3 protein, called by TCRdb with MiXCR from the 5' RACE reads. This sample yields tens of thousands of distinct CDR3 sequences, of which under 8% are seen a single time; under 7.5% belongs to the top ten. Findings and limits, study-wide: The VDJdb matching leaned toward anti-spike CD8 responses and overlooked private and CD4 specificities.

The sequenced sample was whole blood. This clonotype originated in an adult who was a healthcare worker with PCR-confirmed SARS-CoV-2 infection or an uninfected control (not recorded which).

The CDR3 DNA reads as TGTGCCACCAGTGACCCGACAGGGTTAAAATGGAATGAGCAGTTCTTC. Protein sequence: CATSDPTGLKWNEQFF. This chain joins TRBV24-1 and TRBJ2-1, with 7 nucleotides matching TRBD1. The CDR3 consists of 16 residues. Germline V gives CDR1 KGHDR, CDR2 SFDVKD. The junction had 12 bases not matched to a gene; V was cut back by 4 bases and J by 7 bases.